This T cell receptor beta chain appears in the sequencing data of a study of type 1 regulatory T cells. The CDR3 contains 14 residues. V shed 2 bases and J shed 3 bases, with 9 bases lying between them. Looked up from germline, CDR1 is KGHSH and CDR2 is LQKENI. MiXCR, applied by TCRdb to the reads, yields one record per CDR3 protein. The table includes tens of thousands of distinct CDR3 sequences, 49% detected once. Note on this clonotype: Its matching antigen is unknown.

This TCR came from a human donor in good health. The sequenced material came from cultured non-Tr1 T cells, either the whole culture or a sorted T cell fraction (not recorded which). The chain has TRBV18 and TRBJ2-3; D not resolved. CDR3 amino acids: CASSPIVRTDTQYF. The CDR3 DNA reads TGTGCCAGCTCACCAATCGTCAGGACAGATACGCAGTATTTT.